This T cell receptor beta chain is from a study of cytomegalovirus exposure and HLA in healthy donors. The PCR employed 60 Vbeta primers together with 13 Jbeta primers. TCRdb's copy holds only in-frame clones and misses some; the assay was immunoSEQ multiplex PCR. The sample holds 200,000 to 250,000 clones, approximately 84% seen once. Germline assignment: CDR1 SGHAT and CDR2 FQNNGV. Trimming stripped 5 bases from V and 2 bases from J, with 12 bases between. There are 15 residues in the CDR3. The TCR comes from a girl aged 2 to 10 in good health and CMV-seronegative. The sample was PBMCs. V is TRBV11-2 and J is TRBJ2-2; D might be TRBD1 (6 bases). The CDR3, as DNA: TGTGCCAGCAGCCCCATAGGGGGTAACACCGGGGAGCTGTTTTTT. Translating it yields CASSPIGGNTGELFF.